These 14 T cell receptor beta chains came from one sample sequenced in a study of blood T cell repertoires in COVID-19. Measured with immunoSEQ multiplex PCR; TCRdb has only the in-frame clones, and not every one. Among 100,000 to 120,000 clones listed, approximately 90% were seen once. The sample consisted of peripheral blood. The receptors derive from a woman in her fifties or sixties with acute or convalescent COVID-19.

This chain joins TRBV12-3 or TRBV12-4 and TRBJ1-5; 8 bases map to TRBD1. V gave up 7 bases and J gave up 5 bases; unmatched junction bases: 4. This CDR3 is 13 amino acids long. The CDR3 loop is CASNAGQDQPQHF. The CDR3 DNA reads as TGTGCCAGCAACGCGGGACAGGATCAGCCCCAGCATTTT.

This clone came up a few times. This chain joins TRBV2 and TRBJ2-7, with D possibly TRBD1 on 6 matching bases. The CDR3 sequence is 16 residues long. Trimming shortened V by 5 bases and J by 1 base, and 18 bases separated the two germline ends. Germline-derived CDR1 and CDR2 are SNHLY and FYNNEI. CDR3 loop: CASSKGAGAISYEQYF. The CDR3 DNA is TGTGCCAGCAGTAAAGGGGCAGGGGCAATTTCCTACGAGCAGTACTTC. The whole variable domain, remainder taken from reference TRBV2 and TRBJ2-7, is EPEVTQTPSHQVTQMGQEVILRCVPISNHLYFYWYRQILGQKVEFLVSFYNNEISEKSEIFDDQFSVERPDGSNFTLKIRSTKLEDSAMYFCASSKGAGAISYEQYFGPGTRLTVT.

The J gene is TRBJ2-5, the V gene TRBV6-1; maybe TRBD2 (6 bases). The CDR3 spans 14 residues. The V end was cut by 2 bases, the J end by 1 base, with 8 bases between. Per germline, CDR1 MNHNS and CDR2 SASEGT. CDR3 region: CASSEIGGQETQYF. The CDR3 nucleotides read TGTGCCAGCAGTGAAATCGGGGGCCAAGAGACCCAGTACTTC.

This sequence joins TRBV18 and TRBJ2-2, with D unresolved. CDR3 length: 15 amino acids. Germline values: CDR1 KGHSH, CDR2 LQKENI. V was cut by 0 bases and J by 4 bases, with 9 bases left in between. Here the CDR3 DNA reads TGTGCCAGCTCACCACCGGTCCGGTTCACCGGGGAGCTGTTTTTT. Amino acid sequence: CASSPPVRFTGELFF.

The chain couples TRBV3-1 (or the pseudogene TRBV3-2) to TRBJ2-7; 8 bases fit TRBD1. The length of the CDR3 is 15 residues. The V and J ends lost 6 bases and 5 bases, in that order; junction bases with no gene match: 12. The germline V gene encodes CDR1 LGHDT and CDR2 YNNKEL (reference sequence). CDR3 residues: CASRPGGARDDEQYF. The CDR3 DNA is TGTGCCAGCAGGCCAGGGGGCGCGAGGGATGACGAGCAGTACTTC.

The chain is built from TRBV19 and TRBJ1-1; tentative D call: TRBD1 (5 bases). Germline V CDR1 and CDR2: LNHDA, SQIVND (reference sequence). The V end lost 3 bases, the J end lost 1 base, and 9 bases lay between the germline ends. The CDR3 length is 14 residues. The CDR3 spells CASSMGPGNTEAFF. The CDR3 coding sequence is TGTGCCAGTAGTATGGGGCCAGGGAACACTGAAGCTTTCTTT.

The chain recombines TRBV9 with TRBJ1-1; D gene unclear. CDR3 length: 14 amino acids. Trimming shortened V by 4 bases and J by 3 bases, and 13 bases separated the two germline ends. CDR1 and CDR2 from the germline V gene are SGDLS and YYNGEE. The CDR3 DNA sequence: TGTGCCAGCAGCTTGCAGGCTTCGGACACTGAAGCTTTCTTT. Its translation: CASSLQASDTEAFF.

The CDR3 reads CASSVGVSGNTIYF. The CDR3 DNA sequence: TGCGCCAGCAGTGTGGGAGTCTCTGGAAACACCATATATTTT. V and J are TRBV10-2 and TRBJ1-3; D is unclear. V lost 4 bases and J 0 bases, leaving 7 bases between the germline ends. The CDR3 runs 14 residues. CDR1 WSHSY and CDR2 SAAADI come from the germline V gene.

The chain joins TRBV7-2 to TRBJ1-4, with TRBD1 identical over 8 bases. This CDR3 comprises 17 residues. Trimming removed 1 base from V and 7 bases from J; junction bases left unmatched: 11. Germline V gives CDR1 SGHTA, CDR2 FQGNSA. The CDR3 sequence: CASSLGQGKRTVEKLFF. The DNA for the CDR3 is TGTGCCAGCAGCTTAGGACAGGGGAAAAGGACAGTTGAAAAACTGTTTTTT.

The genes are TRBV7-9 and TRBJ1-2, with a possible D match to TRBD1 (5 bases). Germline CDR1 reads SEHNR; CDR2 reads FQNEAQ (reference sequence). The V end lost 3 bases, the J end lost 4 bases, and 15 bases lay between the germline ends. The length of the CDR3 is 15 residues. In nucleotides, the CDR3 is TGTGCCAGCAGCTTCCCTCCATCGGGGGGCTATGGCTACACCTTC. Translation: CASSFPPSGGYGYTF.

CDR3 residues: CATRSTGEANYGYTF. CDR3 nucleotides: TGTGCCACCAGGTCTACAGGGGAGGCAAACTATGGCTACACCTTC. The chain recombines TRBV24-1 with TRBJ1-2; 7 bases align to TRBD1. There are 15 residues in the CDR3. Germline loops: CDR1 KGHDR, CDR2 SFDVKD. V gave up 7 bases and J gave up 2 bases; unmatched junction bases: 9.

CDR3 coding DNA: TGTGCCAGCAGTGAATCTCTTCGGAACTATGGCTACACCTTC. This sequence encodes CASSESLRNYGYTF. The chain recombines TRBV25-1 with TRBJ1-2; the D is unclear. Trimming shortened V by 1 base and J by 2 bases, and 8 bases separated the two germline ends. Germline lookup yields CDR1 MGHDK and CDR2 SYGVNS. The CDR3 has 14 residues.

Written as DNA, the CDR3 is TGTGCCAGCTCACCTAACAGGGGATCCTACGAGCAGTACTTC. Translation: CASSPNRGSYEQYF. The chain has TRBV18 and TRBJ2-7; 7 nucleotides align to TRBD1. Trimming took 3 bases from V and 1 from J; bases not matched to a gene: 3. The CDR3 runs 14 residues. In germline, CDR1 is KGHSH, CDR2 LQKENI.

A single count supports this clone. CDR3 loop: CASSLGQGLYEQYF. The CDR3 DNA reads as TGTGCCAGCAGCTTAGGGCAGGGCCTCTACGAGCAGTACTTC. The rearrangement uses TRBV13 and TRBJ2-7, with D maybe TRBD1 (5 bases). Trimming shortened V by 0 bases and J by 3 bases, and 9 bases separated the two germline ends. Germline V CDR1 and CDR2: PRHDT, FYEKMQ (reference sequence). The CDR3 runs to 14 residues.